The 8 T cell receptor beta chains in this list originate from one sample, sequenced in a study of blood T cells in healthy people across ages. A second PCR of about 7 to 12 cycles used a sample-barcoded 5' primer and a J-beta primer mix. Each CDR3 protein is one row after TCRdb ran MiXCR on the 5' RACE reads. The sample lists nearly 800,000 distinct CDR3 sequences; around a quarter were seen once. This sample also belongs to another study, concerning T cells of mothers and their children.

Input material: blood. The source is a boy aged 10-17 years in good health.

The chain links TRBV20-1 to TRBJ1-4, with 7 bases that match TRBD1. Germline CDR1 and CDR2: DFQATT and SNEGSKA (reference sequence). The J segment lost 4 bases and the V segment lost 6 bases, leaving 5 bases of the junction unmatched. The CDR3 sequence is 13 residues long. The CDR3 DNA reads TGCAGTGCCCTCGACAGGGATAATGAAAAACTGTTTTTT. Protein product: CSALDRDNEKLFF.

In the case of this clonotype: This could be a read error, since a much larger clone is one nucleotide away. The chain combines TRBV6-2 or TRBV6-3 with TRBJ2-1; the D gene is possibly TRBD2 (7 bases). CDR1 and CDR2 from the germline V gene are MNHEY and SVGEGT. The CDR3 covers 16 residues. This CDR3 reads CASSPWGRGSYSEQFF. In DNA, the CDR3 is TGTGCCAGCAGCCCATGGGGGCGGGGGAGCTACAGTGAGCAGTTCTTC.

This clonotype was observed a single time. This rearrangement joins TRBV12-3 or TRBV12-4 to TRBJ2-3, with 9 nucleotides matching TRBD2. V dropped 6 bases and J dropped 2; count of bases not matched to a gene: 21. The CDR3 has 20 residues. CDR3 in DNA: TGTGCCAGCAGCACCCTTTTGCGGGGGGGCCTTAGACTGAACACAGATACGCAGTATTTT. Protein: CASSTLLRGGLRLNTDTQYF.

This chain joins TRBV20-1 and TRBJ2-1; 15 nucleotides agree with TRBD2. The J segment lost 6 bases and the V segment lost 4 bases, leaving 13 bases of the junction unmatched. Germline V gene lookup returns CDR1 DFQATT and CDR2 SNEGSKA (reference sequence). The CDR3 is 18 residues long. CDR3 residues: CSATESGTSGRRANEQFF. In nucleotides, the CDR3 is TGCAGTGCTACCGAATCCGGGACTAGCGGGAGGAGGGCCAATGAGCAGTTCTTC.

Turning to this clonotype: The junction does not match germline at one end; this may be a read error. The chain links TRBV29-1 to TRBJ2-2; unclear D gene. Germline-derived CDR1 and CDR2 are SQVTM and ANQGSEA. The CDR3 loop spans 14 amino acids. CDR3 region: CSVVDLSNTRELFF. CDR3 in DNA: TGCAGCGTTGTGGACCTTAGCAACACCAGGGAGCTGTTTTTT.

In its sample, this clonotype was seen a few times. The J gene is TRBJ1-2, the V gene TRBV12-3 or TRBV12-4; TRBD1 agrees at 9 bases. V was clipped by 10 bases and J by 4 bases; unmatched bases: 7. The CDR3 runs to 13 residues. The CDR3 DNA is TGTGCCACGTACAGGGGGCCCCTCTATGGCTACACCTTC. Translation: CATYRGPLYGYTF.

The genes are TRBV4-3 and TRBJ2-2, with 10 nucleotides matching TRBD2. CDR1 is LGHNA and CDR2 is YSLEER in the germline V gene. Germline trimming cut 1 base from V and 6 bases from J; bases unmatched to any gene: 11. The length of the CDR3 is 18 residues. The CDR3 coding sequence is TGCGCCAGCAGCCAAGTCCTAGCGGGAGAGGCCCCGGCCGGGGAGCTGTTTTTT. Translated, it gives CASSQVLAGEAPAGELFF.

The chain joins TRBV20-1 to TRBJ1-4, with unresolved D. This CDR3 is built from 14 residues. V gave up 4 bases and J gave up 7 bases, with 16 bases separating them. CDR1 and CDR2 from the germline V gene are DFQATT and SNEGSKA (reference sequence). CDR3 nucleotide sequence: TGCAGTGCTATACCTGAGGCAAACAGTGAAAAACTGTTTTTT. Translated: CSAIPEANSEKLFF.